The entry below describes one TCR beta chain. Its antigen is unidentified. An Oncomine TCR Beta short-read assay was used to sequence the DNA from cultured CD4+ T cells. Genomic DNA from cultured CD4+ T cells was extracted. TCRdb passed the PCR reads through MiXCR, listing each CDR3 protein once. This repertoire shows roughly 13,000 distinct CDR3 sequences, approximately 54% found once; its top ten account for 15% to 20%. The data derive from a study of vaccination and CD4 T cells after COVID-19. Study at large: Stimuli were overlapping spike peptide pools of SARS-CoV-2 and three common cold coronaviruses (HCoV-NL63, HCoV-OC43, HCoV-229E).

Noted treatment: roughly 10-day PBMC culture with coronavirus spike peptide pools or control peptides (ViraFEST assay). All positive PCR tests were dated between March and December 2020, predating US Alpha, Beta and Delta variants. Cultures used more than 1.5 million PBMCs per well, approximately 9.2 IU/ml IL-2 and about 10 ug/ml peptides. The CDR3 has 14 amino acids. V lost 0 bases and J 5 bases, leaving 10 bases between the germline ends. The germline V gene encodes CDR1 MNHEY and CDR2 SVGAGI. The source is a human donor who had recovered from COVID-19. The rearrangement joins TRBV6-5 to TRBJ1-1, with a weak D call TRBD1 (5 bases). Sequenced sample: CD4+ T cells from blood, cultured in vitro. For the CDR3, the DNA is TGTGCCAGCAGTTACTCGTCAGGGCGTACTGAAGCTTTCTTT. Protein product: CASSYSSGRTEAFF.